This is a list of T cell receptor beta chains from one sample in a study of blood T cell repertoires in COVID-19. Using immunoSEQ multiplex PCR, the repertoire was profiled, and TCRdb retains in-frame clones only, with some absent. The table includes around 310,000 clones, more than 75% detected once. The sample taken for sequencing was peripheral blood. The origin of the receptors is a woman in her fifties or sixties with active or convalescent COVID-19. CDR3s include the opening cysteine and the closing phenylalanine or tryptophan. Each record gives: J gene, D gene, clone size, V gene, CDR3 DNA, CDR3 protein. D genes are given only for firm matches. Expanded clones get a size class; other rows say once, few or many, or leave the size out.

>TRBJ2-5|-|-|TRBV11-3
TGTGCCAGCAGCTTAGGCGGGTCCTCCGGGGAGACCCAGTACTTC
CASSLGGSSGETQYF
>TRBJ2-3|-|-|TRBV11-2
TGTGCCAGCAGCTCCAAGTGGACTGCGTATACAGATACGCAGTATTTT
CASSSKWTAYTDTQYF
>TRBJ1-2|-|-|TRBV12-5
TGTGCTAGTGGTCCAGACCTGACGGGCTATGGCTACACCTTC
CASGPDLTGYGYTF
>TRBJ1-1|-|few|TRBV2
TGTGCCAGCGGGGAGTCTTGGATCAACACTGAAGCTTTCTTT
CASGESWINTEAFF
>TRBJ2-4|TRBD2|-|TRBV7-9
TGTGCCAGCAGCTTACCGCTAGCGGACTCGCGTGCCAAAAACATTCAGTACTTC
CASSLPLADSRAKNIQYF
>TRBJ1-1|-|-|TRBV6-5
TGTGCCAGCAGCCCCAACAGGGTTGGAAGGGCTGAAGCTTTCTTT
CASSPNRVGRAEAFF
>TRBJ2-5|-|once|TRBV6-6
TGTGCCAGCAGTTATAGGAGGGAGACCCAGTACTTC
CASSYRRETQYF
>TRBJ2-5|TRBD2|-|TRBV2
TGTGCCGGGTCCTCTCTAGCGGGAGGGGAGACCCAGTACTTC
CAGSSLAGGETQYF
>TRBJ1-2|-|-|TRBV4-3
TGCGCCAGCAGCCAAGGTCAGGACTATGGCTACACCTTC
CASSQGQDYGYTF
>TRBJ2-7|TRBD2|-|TRBV28
TGTGCCAGCAGACCTACTAGCGCTTCCTACGAGCAGTACTTC
CASRPTSASYEQYF
>TRBJ2-1|TRBD2|-|TRBV7-3
TGTGCCAGCAGCTTTGGCGCGGGGGGGCCCTATGAGCAGTTCTTC
CASSFGAGGPYEQFF
>TRBJ2-1|-|-|TRBV9
TGTGCCAGCAGCGTTAGGGGGGGCTATGAGCAGTTCTTC
CASSVRGGYEQFF
>TRBJ2-7|TRBD1|-|TRBV30
TGTGCCTGGAGTCTGACAGGGGGCGAGCAGTACTTC
CAWSLTGGEQYF
>TRBJ2-3|TRBD2|-|TRBV5-1
TGCGCCAGCAGCTTAAGAGGGACTAGCGGTAGCACAGATACGCAGTATTTT
CASSLRGTSGSTDTQYF
>TRBJ1-3|-|-|TRBV5-1
TGCGCCAGCAGCTTTAATGCAGGGCTGAGCTCTGGAAACACCATATATTTT
CASSFNAGLSSGNTIYF
>TRBJ2-1|-|-|TRBV4-3
TGCGCCAGCAGCTTCGGGGACTACAATGAGCAGTTCTTC
CASSFGDYNEQFF
>TRBJ2-6|-|-|TRBV3-1/TRBV3-2
TGTGCCAGCAGCCTCCTACAGAGCTCTGGGGCCAACGTCCTGACTTTC
CASSLLQSSGANVLTF
>TRBJ2-7|-|-|TRBV6-2/TRBV6-3
TGTGCCAGCAGTTACTCGGGCAGGTCAGACTACGAGCAGTACTTC
CASSYSGRSDYEQYF
>TRBJ1-2|TRBD1|-|TRBV19
TGTGCCAGTAGTATGGAGAGACAGGGAGACTATGGCTACACCTTC
CASSMERQGDYGYTF
>TRBJ2-7|-|-|TRBV11-2
TGTGCCAGCAGCTTAGATCCAGGGCTGTCCTACGAGCAGTACTTC
CASSLDPGLSYEQYF
>TRBJ2-1|TRBD1|once|TRBV24-1
TGTGCCACCAGTGATTTGGGGCAGGGGGCAGCTGAGCAGTTCTTC
CATSDLGQGAAEQFF
>TRBJ2-7|-|-|TRBV3-1/TRBV3-2
TGTGCCAGCAGCCAGGCGGAGCTGAGGGAGCAGTACTTC
CASSQAELREQYF
>TRBJ1-6|TRBD1|-|TRBV27
TGTGCCAGCAGTCCCCCAGCGGGGCAGGGGGCCAGCAATTCACCCCTCCACTTT
CASSPPAGQGASNSPLHF
>TRBJ1-6|-|-|TRBV6-5
TGTGCCAGCTGTCGGCGGGACCCGGATTCACCCCTCCACTTT
CASCRRDPDSPLHF
>TRBJ2-3|TRBD1|-|TRBV7-2
TGTGCCAGCAGCGTAGGACAGGGACCCACAGATACGCAGTATTTT
CASSVGQGPTDTQYF
>TRBJ2-7|TRBD2|few|TRBV19
TGTGCCAGTAGTATAGCGGGGGGAATATCCTACCACGAGCAGTACTTC
CASSIAGGISYHEQYF
>TRBJ1-1|-|-|TRBV6-5
TGTGCCAGCAGTTATTATGAGGGTTTCACTGAAGCTTTCTTT
CASSYYEGFTEAFF
>TRBJ2-2|-|-|TRBV10-3
TGTGCCATCGGGGAGGAGAGCACCGGGGAGCTGTTTTTT
CAIGEESTGELFF
>TRBJ2-1|-|-|TRBV20-1
TGCAGTGCTAGTCCTAGCTCCTACAATGAGCAGTTCTTC
CSASPSSYNEQFF
>TRBJ2-3|TRBD2|-|TRBV10-3
TGTGCCAGCAATCTAGCGGGGGACACAGATACGCAGTATTTT
CASNLAGDTDTQYF